Presented here are 17 T cell receptor beta chains from one specimen sequenced in a study of T cell changes during pregnancy in multiple sclerosis (dated by TCRdb to between 2018 and 2021). The library came from the immunoSEQ multiplex PCR assay. As stored in TCRdb, this immuneACCESS dataset retains in-frame rearrangements with V and J assigned. A fraction of the clones does not appear; measured against another copy, unresolved V genes explain less than half of the discrepancy, and the remainder lacks a known reason. The table for this sample lists under 55,000 clones; roughly 93% of them were counted only once. The leading ten clones occupy about 2% of the sample. The sample in question was peripheral blood, obtained in the second trimester of pregnancy. The receptor set was obtained from a female donor with multiple sclerosis, enrolled in a pregnancy study.

The rearrangement links TRBV29-1 to TRBJ1-1; 7 bases map to TRBD1. CDR3 size: 13 residues. CDR1 and CDR2 from the germline V gene are SQVTM and ANQGSEA. V dropped 8 bases and J dropped 4; count of bases not matched to a gene: 10. The CDR3 here is CSSTTGMSTEAFF. CDR3 DNA sequence: TGCAGCTCCACGACAGGGATGAGCACTGAAGCTTTCTTT. The full variable domain, in which reference TRBV29-1 and TRBJ1-1 provide the parts outside the CDR3, is SAVISQKPSRDICQRGTSLTIQCQVDSQVTMMFWYRQQPGQSLTLIATANQGSEATYESGFVIDKFPISRPNLTFSTLTVSNMSPEDSSIYLCSSTTGMSTEAFFGQGTRLTVV.

The genes are TRBV7-2 and TRBJ2-5; 9 positions agree with TRBD2. V trimming: 4 bases; J trimming: 5 bases; junction bases outside the gene matches: 14. The CDR3 length is 17 residues. Looked up from germline, CDR1 is SGHTA and CDR2 is FQGNSA. The CDR3 DNA is TGTGCCAGCAGCTCCCTCCTAGGGACTAGCAATGGGGAGACCCAGTACTTC. Amino acid sequence: CASSSLLGTSNGETQYF.

V gene TRBV7-3 combines with J gene TRBJ2-7; TRBD2 matches 8 bases. With 5 bases clipped from V and 0 bases from J, the junction kept 6 bases outside the gene matches. The germline V gene encodes CDR1 SGHTA and CDR2 FQGTGA. The CDR3 loop spans 15 amino acids. The CDR3 region is CASSPGGSSSYEQYF. In DNA form, the CDR3 reads TGTGCCAGCAGCCCGGGAGGGTCTAGCTCCTACGAGCAGTACTTC. Full variable domain (remainder filled in from reference TRBV7-3 and TRBJ2-7): GAGVSQTPSNKVTEKGKYVELRCDPISGHTALYWYRQSLGQGPEFLIYFQGTGAADDSGLPNDRFFAVRPEGSVSTLKIQRTERGDSAVYLCASSPGGSSSYEQYFGPGTRLTVT.

The J gene is TRBJ2-7, the V gene TRBV7-9; no reliable D call. V was shortened by 4 bases and J by 4 bases, with 8 bases between the two germline ends. This CDR3 contains 12 residues. Per the germline V gene, CDR1 is SEHNR and CDR2 is FQNEAQ (reference sequence). The CDR3 loop is CASSSIGYEQYF. The CDR3 region has the DNA TGTGCCAGCAGCTCTATCGGTTACGAGCAGTACTTC.

The genes are TRBV27 and TRBJ1-1, with D possibly TRBD1 on 5 matching bases. CDR3 length: 17 residues. V shed 5 bases and J shed 2 bases, with 21 bases lying between them. Germline CDR1 and CDR2: MNHEY and SMNVEV (reference sequence). The chain's CDR3 is CASSIDVRRGANTEAFF. The CDR3 DNA reads as TGTGCCAGCAGTATAGACGTTCGGAGGGGTGCCAACACTGAAGCTTTCTTT.

V and J are TRBV19 and TRBJ2-1; D remains unclear. This CDR3 has 13 residues. V gave up 5 bases and J gave up 3 bases, with 8 bases separating them. The V gene's germline CDR1 is LNHDA and CDR2 SQIVND (reference sequence). In DNA form, the CDR3 reads TGTGCCAGTAGTGTGACTGGCTACAATGAGCAGTTCTTC. Its translation: CASSVTGYNEQFF.

J is TRBJ2-3 and V is TRBV19; perhaps TRBD2 as D (5 bases). Germline CDR1 is LNHDA and CDR2 is SQIVND (reference sequence). This CDR3 contains 13 residues. The germline V and J ends were trimmed by 3 bases and 6 bases, with 10 bases remaining between them. CDR3 in DNA: TGTGCCAGTAGTATCAGAGGCGGGGATACGCAGTATTTT. Translating gives CASSIRGGDTQYF.

This chain uses TRBV2 with TRBJ1-1; possible D gene TRBD1, 6 bases. Germline CDR1 and CDR2: SNHLY and FYNNEI. CDR3 size: 17 residues. V was clipped by 6 bases and J by 7 bases, with 27 bases between them. In nucleotides, the CDR3 is TGTGCCAGCAGGACTGGGGACCGGGACATTGGGGCCCTTGAAGCTTTCTTT. Translated: CASRTGDRDIGALEAFF.

The gene calls are TRBV14 and TRBJ2-1; 7 nucleotides align to TRBD2. Germline loops: CDR1 SGHDN, CDR2 FVKESK. The V segment lost 0 bases and the J segment 6 bases; nucleotides outside the gene matches: 17. The CDR3 length is 19 residues. CDR3 protein: CASSQDPTRGRKSANEQFF. CDR3 coding DNA: TGTGCCAGCAGCCAAGACCCTACGCGCGGGAGAAAATCGGCCAATGAGCAGTTCTTC. The variable domain in full, with the rest retrieved from reference TRBV14 and TRBJ2-1, is EAGVTQFPSHSVIEKGQTVTLRCDPISGHDNLYWYRRVMGKEIKFLLHFVKESKQDESGMPNNRFLAERTGGTYSTLKVQPAELEDSGVYFCASSQDPTRGRKSANEQFFGPGTRLTVL.

This chain joins TRBV14 and TRBJ1-2; D is possibly TRBD1 (5 bases). V lost 2 bases, J lost 4 bases, and 8 bases lay in between. The germline CDR1 and CDR2 sequences are SGHDN and FVKESK. This CDR3 spans 13 amino acids. This chain's CDR3 is CASSQQGGYGYTF. As DNA, the CDR3 is TGTGCCAGCAGCCAACAGGGAGGCTATGGCTACACCTTC. Full variable domain (remainder filled in from reference TRBV14 and TRBJ1-2): EAGVTQFPSHSVIEKGQTVTLRCDPISGHDNLYWYRRVMGKEIKFLLHFVKESKQDESGMPNNRFLAERTGGTYSTLKVQPAELEDSGVYFCASSQQGGYGYTFGSGTRLTVV.

The chain links TRBV5-8 to TRBJ2-1; D uncertain. V lost 2 bases to trimming and J lost 0 bases, with 9 bases between them. Germline V CDR1 and CDR2: SGHTS, YDEGEE. The CDR3 spans 15 residues. The CDR3 reads CASSLGGSSYNEQFF. CDR3 nucleotide sequence: TGTGCCAGCAGCTTAGGCGGAAGCTCCTACAATGAGCAGTTCTTC.

The chain has TRBV28 and TRBJ2-1, with a tentative D call TRBD2 (6 bases). Germline CDR1 MDHEN, CDR2 SYDVKM. This CDR3 region has 12 residues. The CDR3 here is CAAGGNVNEQFF. As DNA, the CDR3 is TGTGCTGCCGGGGGAAACGTCAATGAGCAGTTCTTC.

The V and J genes are TRBV28 and TRBJ1-2; 7 bases map to TRBD1. Looked up from germline, CDR1 is MDHEN and CDR2 is SYDVKM. The CDR3 loop spans 14 amino acids. Losses at the gene ends were 5 bases for V and 0 bases for J; bases not matched to a gene: 3. CDR3 sequence reads: CASSPGGSNYGYTF. CDR3 in DNA: TGTGCCAGCAGTCCAGGGGGTTCTAACTATGGCTACACCTTC.

The V and J genes are TRBV28 and TRBJ2-1; 7 bases map to TRBD1. The CDR3 extends over 16 amino acids. CDR1 MDHEN and CDR2 SYDVKM come from the germline V gene. Trimming took 6 bases from V and 7 from J; bases not matched to a gene: 15. The CDR3 nucleotides read TGTGCCAGCAGACAGACAGGGTGGGCAGGTAGGAATGAGCAGTTCTTC. This encodes CASRQTGWAGRNEQFF.

The chain couples TRBV19 to TRBJ2-1; D unclear. Germline CDR1 is LNHDA and CDR2 is SQIVND (reference sequence). This CDR3 spans 15 amino acids. Trimming cost V 3 bases and J 0 bases, with 9 bases left between them. This CDR3 is CASSIESFSYNEQFF. DNA of the CDR3: TGTGCCAGTAGTATCGAGAGCTTCTCCTACAATGAGCAGTTCTTC.

The gene calls are TRBV4-1 and TRBJ2-7, with 10 bases that match TRBD1. The germline gives CDR1 MGHRA, CDR2 YSYEKL. Trimming removed 1 base from V and 0 bases from J; junction bases left unmatched: 3. The CDR3 is 16 residues long. In DNA form, the CDR3 reads TGCGCCAGCAGCCAAGTTTGGACAGGGGGCTCCTACGAGCAGTACTTC. Its translation: CASSQVWTGGSYEQYF.

This sequence joins TRBV7-9 and TRBJ2-3; TRBD2 matches at 11 bases. Trimming cost V 5 bases and J 2 bases; bases outside gene matches: 9. The germline V gene encodes CDR1 SEHNR and CDR2 FQNEAQ (reference sequence). This CDR3 region has 17 residues. The CDR3 loop is CASSLGVAGGPTDTQYF. CDR3 DNA: TGTGCCAGCAGCCTCGGGGTAGCGGGAGGGCCCACAGATACGCAGTATTTT.